The next 11 T cell receptor beta chains were all read from a single sample in a study of regulatory and conventional T cells in breast cancer. TCRdb re-called the PCR reads through MiXCR, storing one row per CDR3 protein. The table lists around 1,200 distinct CDR3 sequences, roughly two fifths of them singletons. Sequencing used regulatory T cells from blood. These receptors were obtained from a female donor with breast cancer.

This chain connects TRBV20-1 to TRBJ2-1; 9 nucleotides line up with TRBD2. The CDR3 length is 13 residues. V dropped 6 bases and J dropped 5; count of bases not matched to a gene: 5. CDR1 DFQATT and CDR2 SNEGSKA come from the germline V gene (reference sequence). The DNA for the CDR3 is TGCAGTGCGGGACTAGCCGGAAACAATGAGCAGTTCTTC. Protein sequence: CSAGLAGNNEQFF.

This clonotype was observed a handful of times. The genes are TRBV27 and TRBJ2-5, with a weak D call TRBD2 (5 bases). Between the trimmed V and J ends, which lost 6 bases and 5 bases, there was a span of 13 bases. The CDR3 has 13 amino acids. Germline V gene sequence: CDR1 MNHEY, CDR2 SMNVEV (reference sequence). CDR3: CASSQLGLETQYF. In DNA form, the CDR3 reads TGTGCCAGCAGCCAACTAGGTCTGGAGACCCAGTACTTC.

The chain employs TRBV5-1 and TRBJ2-1; TRBD1 or TRBD2 may be the D gene (6 bases each). The V gene's germline CDR1 is SGHRS and CDR2 YFSETQ. V lost 3 bases and J 6 bases, leaving 13 bases between the germline ends. This CDR3 is 14 amino acids long. The CDR3 nucleotides are TGCGCCAGCAGCTCGGAGGGGGGTCGCAATGAGCAGTTCTTC. Encoded protein: CASSSEGGRNEQFF.

The rearrangement uses TRBV6-5 and TRBJ2-5; D remains ambiguous. V lost 0 bases and J 1 base, leaving 9 bases between the germline ends. Germline loops: CDR1 MNHEY, CDR2 SVGAGI. The length of the CDR3 is 15 residues. The CDR3 nucleotides are TGTGCCAGCAGTTACTCGAAAGTCAGCCAAGAGACCCAGTACTTC. This gives the protein CASSYSKVSQETQYF.

This clonotype was seen a few times. This likely comes from a read error, as the CDR3 has no conserved phenylalanine or tryptophan at its end. The chain employs TRBV2 and TRBJ2-5; possibly TRBD2 for D (5 bases). V gave up 5 bases and J gave up 1 base, with 11 bases separating them. There are 14 residues in the CDR3. CDR1 is SNHLY and CDR2 is FYNNEI in the germline V gene. CDR3 nucleotides: TGTGCCAGCAGTAGGACCGGGGTCCAAGAGACCCAGTACCTC. This codes for CASSRTGVQETQYL.

The V call is TRBV15, the J call TRBJ1-2; no clear D. Germline V gene lookup returns CDR1 LNHNV and CDR2 YYDKDF (reference sequence). Trimming left V 0 bases short and J 2 bases short, with 10 bases between. This CDR3 spans 15 amino acids. In DNA, the CDR3 is TGTGCCACCAGCAGAGATTTGGTAGGGAACTATGGCTACACCTTC. Encoded protein: CATSRDLVGNYGYTF.

This clonotype has a handful of counts. The rearrangement links TRBV7-3 to TRBJ2-1; perhaps TRBD1 as D (6 bases). Trimming stripped 1 base from V and 5 bases from J, with 9 bases between. This CDR3 has 14 residues. The germline V gene has CDR1 SGHTA and CDR2 FQGTGA. As DNA, the CDR3 is TGTGCCAGCAGCTTAAAGGGGGTGCACAATGAGCAGTTCTTC. It specifies CASSLKGVHNEQFF.

V is TRBV7-9 and J is TRBJ1-5, with 10 bases aligning to TRBD1. Germline V gene lookup returns CDR1 SEHNR and CDR2 FQNEAQ (reference sequence). J gave up 4 bases and V 1 base, and 4 bases lay outside the gene matches. The CDR3 totals 16 residues. CDR3 in DNA: TGTGCCAGCAGCTTAGGGGACAGGGGAACAAATCAGCCCCAGCATTTT. Residues: CASSLGDRGTNQPQHF.

The chain couples TRBV2 to TRBJ1-6; D is unclear. Germline V gene lookup returns CDR1 SNHLY and CDR2 FYNNEI. Between the trimmed V and J ends, which lost 3 bases and 7 bases, there was a span of 7 bases. The CDR3 is 13 amino acids. The CDR3 spells CASSELANSPLHF. CDR3 nucleotides: TGTGCCAGCAGTGAGCTCGCAAATTCACCCCTCCACTTT.

This chain uses TRBV27 with TRBJ2-7; D ambiguous. CDR3 length equals 14 residues. Germline loops: CDR1 MNHEY, CDR2 SMNVEV (reference sequence). Trimming removed 3 bases at V and 0 bases at J, with 9 bases between. The CDR3 loop reads CASSLGGTSYEQYF. CDR3 sequence (DNA): TGTGCCAGCAGTTTGGGCGGTACCTCCTACGAGCAGTACTTC.

The chain recombines TRBV19 with TRBJ1-6; D is uncertain. The CDR3 runs 13 residues. CDR1 and CDR2 (germline): LNHDA, SQIVND (reference sequence). V gave up 2 bases and J gave up 7 bases, with 6 bases separating them. The CDR3 region has the DNA TGTGCCAGTAGTATACGGAAGAATTCACCCCTCCACTTT. Its protein is CASSIRKNSPLHF.